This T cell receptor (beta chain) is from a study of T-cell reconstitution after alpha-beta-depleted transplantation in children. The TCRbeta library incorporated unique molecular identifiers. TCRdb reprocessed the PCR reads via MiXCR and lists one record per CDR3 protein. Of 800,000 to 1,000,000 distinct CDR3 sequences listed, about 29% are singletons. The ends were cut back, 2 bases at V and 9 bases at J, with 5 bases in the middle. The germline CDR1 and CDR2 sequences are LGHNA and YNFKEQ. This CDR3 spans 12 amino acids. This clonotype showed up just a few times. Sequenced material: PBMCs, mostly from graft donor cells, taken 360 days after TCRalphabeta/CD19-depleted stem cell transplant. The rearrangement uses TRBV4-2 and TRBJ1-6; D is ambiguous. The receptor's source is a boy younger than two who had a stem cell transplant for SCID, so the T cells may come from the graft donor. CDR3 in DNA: TGTGCCAGCAGCCAAAGGTCTTCACCCCTCCACTTT. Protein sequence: CASSQRSSPLHF.